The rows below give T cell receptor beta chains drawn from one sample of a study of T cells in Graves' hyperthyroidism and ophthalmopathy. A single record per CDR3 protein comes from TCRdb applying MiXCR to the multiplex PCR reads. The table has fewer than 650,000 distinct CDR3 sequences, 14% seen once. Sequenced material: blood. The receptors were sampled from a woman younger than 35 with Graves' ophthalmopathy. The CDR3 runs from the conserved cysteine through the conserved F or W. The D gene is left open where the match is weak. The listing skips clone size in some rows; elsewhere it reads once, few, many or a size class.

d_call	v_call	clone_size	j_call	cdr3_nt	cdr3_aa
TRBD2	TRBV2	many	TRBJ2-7	TGTGCCAGCAAGGACCAAGAGGGGGGGACTAGCGCTCACTACGAGCAGTACTTC	CASKDQEGGTSAHYEQYF
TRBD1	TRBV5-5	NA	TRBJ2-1	TGTGCCAGCAGGAAGGCCGGGACAGATCAAAATGAGCAGTTCTTC	CASRKAGTDQNEQFF
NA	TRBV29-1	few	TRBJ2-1	TGCAGCGCAGTAGGTAGGAGCTCCTACAATGAGCAGTTCTTC	CSAVGRSSYNEQFF
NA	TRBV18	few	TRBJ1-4	TGTGCCAGCTCACCCCTTGAGTCAACTAATGAAAAACTGTTTTTT	CASSPLESTNEKLFF
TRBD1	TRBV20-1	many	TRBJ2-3	TGCAGTTCGCCCGGAGGGGACAGGGGTGCAGATACGCAGTATTTT	CSSPGGDRGADTQYF
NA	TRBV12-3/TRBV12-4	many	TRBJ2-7	TGTGCCAGCAGCATTGACACCTCCTACGAGCAGTACTTC	CASSIDTSYEQYF
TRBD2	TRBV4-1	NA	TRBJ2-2	TGCGCCAGCAGCCAAATTAGCGGGAGAAGCACCGGGGAGCTGTTTTTT	CASSQISGRSTGELFF
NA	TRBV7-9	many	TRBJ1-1	TGTGCCAGCAGACAAGGACCAGGGGCCATGAACACTGAAGCTTTCTTT	CASRQGPGAMNTEAFF
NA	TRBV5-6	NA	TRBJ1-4	TGTGCCAGCAGCTTGGGCCGGAATGAAAAACTGTTTTTT	CASSLGRNEKLFF
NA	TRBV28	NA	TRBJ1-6	TGTGCCAGCAGTTTATACCCCAGGGCCCACTCCAATAATTCACCCCTCCACTTT	CASSLYPRAHSNNSPLHF
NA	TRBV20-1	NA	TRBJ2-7	TGCAGTGCTAGAGAGGACTGGGGATCCTACGAGCAGTACTTC	CSAREDWGSYEQYF
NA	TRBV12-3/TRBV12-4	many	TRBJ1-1	TGTGCCAGCAGTCCGGATAGGATTAACACTGAAGCTTTCTTT	CASSPDRINTEAFF
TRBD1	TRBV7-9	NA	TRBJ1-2	TGTGCCAGCAGCTTAGCCTGGGCGCCCGGGACAGGGGGGACAACTATCGGCTACACCTTC	CASSLAWAPGTGGTTIGYTF
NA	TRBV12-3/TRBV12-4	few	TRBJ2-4	TGTGCCAGCAGTTTAGTATTTCGACAGACGATAGCCAAAAACATTCAGTACTTC	CASSLVFRQTIAKNIQYF
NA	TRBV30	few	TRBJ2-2	TGTGCCGGGAAAGCAGGGGACACGAACACCGGGGAGCTGTTTTTT	CAGKAGDTNTGELFF
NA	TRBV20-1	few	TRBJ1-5	TGCAGTGCTAGAGGAGGCCAGGCCAAGGCGCCCCAGCATTTT	CSARGGQAKAPQHF
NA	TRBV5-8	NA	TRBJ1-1	TGTGCCAGCAGCTTGGGGGAGGGGCAGGTCAACACTGACGCTTTCTTT	CASSLGEGQVNTDAFF
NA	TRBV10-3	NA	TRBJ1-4	TGTGCCATCAGTGAGAGGAGGGTCACTAATGAAAAACTGTTTTTT	CAISERRVTNEKLFF
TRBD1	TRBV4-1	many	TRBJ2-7	TGCGCCAGCAGCCTACCTAGCGCAGCCCGGGACAGGGCCATCTACGAGCAGTACTTC	CASSLPSAARDRAIYEQYF
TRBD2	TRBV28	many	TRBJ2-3	TGTGCCAGCAGTTTTTGGACTAGCGGGAGCGGTACAGATACGCAGTATTTT	CASSFWTSGSGTDTQYF
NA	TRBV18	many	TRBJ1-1	TGTGCCAGCTCACCATTTATCCCCGAGGAGACTGAAGCTTTCTTT	CASSPFIPEETEAFF
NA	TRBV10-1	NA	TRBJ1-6	TGCGCCAGCAGTGGCCGGCCCGGCTCACCCCTCCACTTT	CASSGRPGSPLHF
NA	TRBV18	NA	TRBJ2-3	TGTGCCAGCTTGGGCCAGGTGGTAGATACGCAGTATTTT	CASLGQVVDTQYF
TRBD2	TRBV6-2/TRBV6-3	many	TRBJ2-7	TGTGCCAGCAGTTACTTTAGCGGGACATACGAGCAGTACTTC	CASSYFSGTYEQYF
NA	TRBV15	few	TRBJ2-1	TGTGCCACCAGCAGTAGTACGACTACCAATGAGCAGTTCTTC	CATSSSTTTNEQFF
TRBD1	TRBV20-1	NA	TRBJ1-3	TGCAGTGTACCAGACAGGGCGAGCTCTGGAAACACCATATATTTT	CSVPDRASSGNTIYF
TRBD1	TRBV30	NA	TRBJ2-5	TGTGCCTGGAGTCCGGGACAGGGGGCGGTTGAGGGGTACTTC	CAWSPGQGAVEGYF
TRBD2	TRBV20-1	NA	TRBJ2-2	TGCAGTGCTGCCTGGACTAGCGGGAGGGCCATTGACACCGGGGAGCTGTTTTTT	CSAAWTSGRAIDTGELFF
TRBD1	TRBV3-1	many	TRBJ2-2	TGTGCCAGCAGCCAAGACAGGGGGCGGGTCACCGGGGAGCTGTTTTTT	CASSQDRGRVTGELFF
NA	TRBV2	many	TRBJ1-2	TGTGCCAGCAGTGGACGGCAGGTGAACTATGGCTACACCTTC	CASSGRQVNYGYTF
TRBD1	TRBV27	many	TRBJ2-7	TGTGCCAGCAGCCAGGACAGGCAAGGGAACGGGCAGTACTTC	CASSQDRQGNGQYF
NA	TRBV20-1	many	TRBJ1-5	TGCAGTGCGCAGGGAAGGAATCAGCCCCAGCATTTT	CSAQGRNQPQHF
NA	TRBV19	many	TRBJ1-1	TGTGCCAGTAGTAGCCCCACAGGGCGGGAGTTGAACACTGAAGCTTTCTTT	CASSSPTGRELNTEAFF
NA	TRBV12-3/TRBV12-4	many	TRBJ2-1	TGTGCCAGCAGTCCACACGGGGTTAACTTCAATGAGCAGTTCTTC	CASSPHGVNFNEQFF
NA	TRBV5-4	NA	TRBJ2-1	TGTGCCAGCAGCTTTAATTCTCTCAGTGAGCAGTTCTTC	CASSFNSLSEQFF
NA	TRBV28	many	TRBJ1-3	TGTGCCAGCAGTTTAGACTCTGGAAACACCATATATTTT	CASSLDSGNTIYF
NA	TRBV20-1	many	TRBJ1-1	TGCAGTGCTAGAGATTTCAAGGAAGGGGGAAACACTGAAGCTTTCTTT	CSARDFKEGGNTEAFF
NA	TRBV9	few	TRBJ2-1	TGTGCCAGCAGCGTAGACCCCGAACGGTGGTCCTACAATGAGCAGTTCTTC	CASSVDPERWSYNEQFF
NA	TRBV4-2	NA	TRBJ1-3	TGTGCCAGCAGCCAGCGAGACGGAGGAAACACCATATATTTT	CASSQRDGGNTIYF
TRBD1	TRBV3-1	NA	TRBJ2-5	TGTGCCAGCAGCCAAGTCATTGGGACAGGGTCCCAAGAGACCCAGTACTTC	CASSQVIGTGSQETQYF
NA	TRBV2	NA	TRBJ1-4	TGTGCCAGCAGTAAGGACAGCCCACTCGAAAAACTGTTTTTT	CASSKDSPLEKLFF
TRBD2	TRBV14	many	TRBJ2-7	TGTGCCAGCAGCCAAGTCGCCTCCGGGGGGTGGCACGAGCAGTACTTC	CASSQVASGGWHEQYF
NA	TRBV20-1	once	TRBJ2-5	TGCAGTGCTTCGGAAGGGCCTGGCCTCCAAGAGACCCAGTACTTC	CSASEGPGLQETQYF
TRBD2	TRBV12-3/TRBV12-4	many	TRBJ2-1	TGTGCCAGCACGGGGGGGGGGAGGGCCTGGGAGCAGTTCTTC	CASTGGGRAWEQFF
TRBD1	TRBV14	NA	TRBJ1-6	TGTGCCAGCAGCCAAGCCGGGACAGGGGTCCCTGCCCTCCACTTT	CASSQAGTGVPALHF
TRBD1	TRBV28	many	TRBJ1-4	TGTGCCAGCAGTTGGACAGGGCTTAATGAAAAACTGTTTTTT	CASSWTGLNEKLFF
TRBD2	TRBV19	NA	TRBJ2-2	TGTGCCAGTAGTACCCGGGGTAGCGGGAACATCGGGGAGCTGTTTTTT	CASSTRGSGNIGELFF